This entry describes one T cell receptor beta chain. This sample was taken from a study of shared clonotypes between healthy human individuals. This table comes from immunoSEQ multiplex PCR, and its TCRdb copy is limited to in-frame clones, with some not included. The sample lists 740,000 or so clones, around three quarters occurring once. Per the germline V gene, CDR1 is KGHSH and CDR2 is LQKENI. CDR3 size: 16 residues. Trimming cost V 2 bases and J 1 base; bases outside gene matches: 4. The chain has TRBV18 and TRBJ2-2, with TRBD1 identical over 7 bases. This sequence originates from a woman in her thirties in good health. The sequencing sample was made of memory CD4+ T cells sorted from blood. Subset defined: CD45RA-negative fraction. CDR3 in amino acids: CASSPLTGENTGELFF. In DNA, the CDR3 is TGTGCCAGCTCACCATTAACAGGGGAGAACACCGGGGAGCTGTTTTTT.